Listed below are T cell receptor beta chains from one sample, sequenced in a study of blood T cell repertoires in COVID-19. Clones were sequenced by immunoSEQ multiplex PCR, and TCRdb holds only the in-frame ones, with some missing. In the table there are 130,000 to 150,000 clones, about four fifths of which are singletons. Sequencing was performed on peripheral blood. The receptors come from a human donor with acute or convalescent COVID-19. The donor label of this sample is uncertain. Each CDR3 is given with its conserved first and last residue. A D gene is named only where the DNA matches it firmly. Clone sizes are given selectively: once, few, many, or a class where the clone is expanded.

size	J	V	D	CDR3	DNA
-	TRBJ2-2	TRBV5-1	TRBD2	CASSSPGLKTSNTGELFF	TGCGCCAGCAGCTCGCCGGGACTAAAAACGTCGAACACCGGGGAGCTGTTTTTT
-	TRBJ1-2	TRBV12-3/TRBV12-4	-	CASTQGRGYGYTF	TGTGCCAGCACCCAGGGGCGCGGCTATGGCTACACCTTC
-	TRBJ1-5	TRBV6-5	-	CASSYLGGNQPQHF	TGTGCCAGCAGTTACCTAGGAGGCAATCAGCCCCAGCATTTT
-	TRBJ2-5	TRBV12-3/TRBV12-4	TRBD1	CASTRRQGEAQYF	TGTGCCAGCACCCGTCGACAGGGGGAGGCCCAGTACTTC
-	TRBJ1-1	TRBV27	TRBD1	CASSPQGARNTEAFF	TGTGCCAGCAGCCCCCAGGGGGCTAGGAACACTGAAGCTTTCTTT
-	TRBJ1-2	TRBV3-1/TRBV3-2	-	CASSQTGSGYGYTF	TGTGCCAGCAGCCAAACAGGGTCGGGCTATGGCTACACCTTC
once	TRBJ1-5	TRBV2	-	CASSELYPVGQPQHF	TGTGCCAGCAGTGAGCTCTACCCGGTCGGTCAGCCCCAGCATTTT
-	TRBJ1-1	TRBV24-1	-	CATSDPGGPNTEAFF	TGTGCCACCAGTGATCCCGGGGGGCCTAACACTGAAGCTTTCTTT
few	TRBJ2-1	TRBV5-1	TRBD1	CASSHGQGGTNEQFF	TGCGCCAGCAGCCACGGACAGGGGGGTACGAATGAGCAGTTCTTC
-	TRBJ2-1	TRBV13	-	CASSLGTVSYNEQFF	TGTGCCAGCAGCTTAGGGACAGTCTCCTACAATGAGCAGTTCTTC
-	TRBJ1-6	TRBV7-3	TRBD1	CASSLGQDNSPLHF	TGTGCCAGCAGCCTTGGACAGGATAATTCACCCCTCCACTTT
-	TRBJ1-3	TRBV2	-	CASSEDSLSGNTIYF	TGTGCCAGCAGTGAAGACAGCCTCTCTGGAAACACCATATATTTT
-	TRBJ2-1	TRBV6-4	TRBD1	CASNQPPRGPYNEQFF	TGTGCCAGCAACCAACCTCCTAGGGGGCCCTACAATGAGCAGTTCTTC
-	TRBJ1-5	TRBV6-5	TRBD1	CASSSGQGSNQPQHF	TGTGCCAGCAGCTCGGGACAGGGAAGCAATCAGCCCCAGCATTTT
-	TRBJ2-2	TRBV2	TRBD1	CASIGQGASGELFF	TGTGCCAGCATTGGACAGGGGGCTAGCGGGGAGCTGTTTTTT
few	TRBJ2-5	TRBV7-9	-	CASSSMRGLETQYF	TGTGCCAGCAGCTCAATGAGGGGGTTAGAGACCCAGTACTTC
-	TRBJ1-1	TRBV14	-	CASSQDLAPGNTEAFF	TGTGCCAGCAGCCAAGATCTGGCACCGGGGAACACTGAAGCTTTCTTT
-	TRBJ2-5	TRBV7-2	TRBD2	CASSTGTSGEETQYF	TGTGCCAGCAGCACCGGGACTAGCGGGGAGGAGACCCAGTACTTC
-	TRBJ1-4	TRBV11-2	TRBD1	CASSIGPGQGRKLFF	TGTGCCAGCAGCATAGGCCCGGGACAGGGAAGAAAACTGTTTTTT
-	TRBJ1-5	TRBV2	-	CASSAGLGSNQPQHF	TGTGCCAGCAGCGCGGGCCTAGGTAGCAATCAGCCCCAGCATTTT
-	TRBJ2-5	TRBV5-4	TRBD2	CASSFSGGAPETQYF	TGTGCCAGCAGCTTTAGCGGGGGGGCCCCAGAGACCCAGTACTTC
-	TRBJ2-1	TRBV27	-	CASSLRGYEQFF	TGTGCCAGCAGTCTCAGGGGCTACGAGCAGTTCTTC
-	TRBJ1-1	TRBV7-6	-	CASSLGGDTEAFF	TGTGCCAGCAGCCTCGGGGGAGACACTGAAGCTTTCTTT
few	TRBJ1-1	TRBV3-1/TRBV3-2	-	CASSPSLEGRGEAFF	TGTGCCAGCAGCCCCTCCTTAGAGGGTCGCGGCGAAGCTTTCTTT
-	TRBJ1-1	TRBV4-2	TRBD1	CATTRSTSRGSTEAFF	TGTGCCACCACAAGATCCACCTCCAGGGGGAGCACTGAAGCTTTCTTT
-	TRBJ1-1	TRBV6-5	-	CASSLTGFEGTEAFF	TGTGCCAGCAGCCTAACTGGATTCGAGGGCACTGAAGCTTTCTTT
-	TRBJ2-5	TRBV7-6	-	CASRPGTTQETQYF	TGTGCCAGCAGACCCGGGACAACCCAAGAGACCCAGTACTTC
-	TRBJ1-1	TRBV28	TRBD1	CASRTGGGTEAFF	TGTGCCAGCAGAACAGGGGGCGGCACTGAAGCTTTCTTT
-	TRBJ1-1	TRBV7-2	-	CASSLERDGTEAFF	TGTGCCAGCAGCTTAGAACGGGATGGAACTGAAGCTTTCTTT
-	TRBJ2-7	TRBV20-1	TRBD1	CSASLQGWEQYF	TGCAGTGCTAGTTTACAGGGGTGGGAGCAGTACTTC
-	TRBJ2-1	TRBV3-1/TRBV3-2	TRBD2	CASSQKASGYNEQFF	TGTGCCAGCAGCCAGAAGGCTAGCGGTTACAATGAGCAGTTCTTC